The 11 T cell receptor beta chains listed next were all sequenced from one sample in a study of vaccination and CD4 T cells after COVID-19. The treatment was: roughly ten-day PBMC culture with coronavirus spike peptide pools or control peptides (ViraFEST assay). These TCRs are of unknown antigen specificity. Sequenced with the Oncomine TCR Beta short-read assay was DNA taken from cultured CD4+ T cells. TCRdb re-derived calls from the PCR reads in MiXCR, one entry per CDR3 protein. The table records about 11,000 distinct CDR3 sequences, 56% of them present only once. The sequencing input was CD4+ T cells from blood, cultured in vitro. The receptors were sampled from a human donor who had recovered from COVID-19.

The rearrangement uses TRBV6-2 or TRBV6-3 and TRBJ2-1; perhaps TRBD1 as D (5 bases). Germline V gene sequence: CDR1 MNHEY, CDR2 SVGEGT. V was pared by 6 bases and J by 4 bases, with 10 bases between. The CDR3 loop spans 13 amino acids. The CDR3 bases are TGTGCCAGCAGGGACACTCGTTACAATGAGCAGTTCTTC. As protein: CASRDTRYNEQFF.

Relative to its sample, this clonotype is large. The J gene is TRBJ2-1, the V gene TRBV25-1, with 9 positions matching TRBD2. Per germline, CDR1 MGHDK and CDR2 SYGVNS. V lost 5 bases to trimming and J lost 1 base; unmatched junction nucleotides: 6. The CDR3 sequence is 16 residues long. The DNA for the CDR3 is TGTGCCAGCAGTAGGCGGGAGGGCCGGTCCTACAATGAGCAGTTCTTC. Protein product: CASSRREGRSYNEQFF.

This clonotype has only a few counts. This chain uses TRBV7-8 with TRBJ2-5, with D perhaps assigned TRBD1 or TRBD2 (5 bases each). Germline CDR1 is SGHVS and CDR2 is FQNEAQ. The V end lost 10 bases, the J end lost 7 bases, and 16 bases lay between the germline ends. The length of the CDR3 is 12 residues. CDR3 coding DNA: TGTGCCACCAGGGAGAAAGGCGGGACCCAGTACTTC. It encodes CATREKGGTQYF.

This clonotype has only a few counts. The rearrangement joins TRBV2 to TRBJ1-2; D is uncertain. The CDR3 has 15 residues. V was clipped by 2 bases and J by 2 bases, with 12 bases between them. Per the germline V gene, CDR1 is SNHLY and CDR2 is FYNNEI. In DNA, the CDR3 is TGTGCCAGCAGTGAATCGCCACAGAGCAACTATGGCTACACCTTC. It translates to CASSESPQSNYGYTF.

The V gene is TRBV11-2, the J gene TRBJ1-1; 8 bases line up with TRBD1. The V segment lost 1 base and the J segment 4 bases; nucleotides outside the gene matches: 8. CDR1 is SGHAT, CDR2 FQNNGV, per germline. This CDR3 region has 16 residues. CDR3 protein: CASSLATGQGGTEAFF. CDR3 bases: TGTGCCAGCAGCTTAGCCACAGGACAGGGAGGCACTGAAGCTTTCTTT. The full variable domain, completed using reference TRBV11-2 and TRBJ1-1, is EAGVAQSPRYKIIEKRQSVAFWCNPISGHATLYWYQQILGQGPKLLIQFQNNGVVDDSQLPKDRFSAERLKGVDSTLKIQPAKLEDSAVYLCASSLATGQGGTEAFFGQGTRLTVV.

This clonotype has more than one count but fewer than ten. The chain employs TRBV7-2 and TRBJ1-2; 8 bases map to TRBD1. The CDR3 spans 14 residues. Per the germline V gene, CDR1 is SGHTA and CDR2 is FQGNSA. J gave up 5 bases and V 5 bases, and 7 bases lay outside the gene matches. CDR3 nucleotide sequence: TGTGCCAGCAGCCCAAAAGGACAGGGTTATGGCTACACCTTC. Translation gives CASSPKGQGYGYTF.

The chain employs TRBV18 and TRBJ2-1; possibly TRBD1 for D (5 bases). CDR1 and CDR2 (germline): KGHSH, LQKENI. The CDR3 covers 11 residues. Trimming stripped 1 base from V and 13 bases from J, with 8 bases between. The CDR3 region is CASSPQGPQFF. The DNA of the CDR3 is TGTGCCAGCTCACCACAGGGGCCTCAGTTCTTC. Together with reference TRBV18 and TRBJ2-1, the CDR3 gives the full variable domain: NAGVMQNPRHLVRRRGQEARLRCSPMKGHSHVYWYRQLPEEGLKFMVYLQKENIIDESGMPKERFSAEFPKEGPSILRIQQVVRGDSAAYFCASSPQGPQFFGPGTRLTVL.

Relative to its sample, this clonotype is medium-sized. The genes are TRBV10-2 and TRBJ2-7; D gene ambiguous. V lost 0 bases and J lost 6, with 15 bases in between. Germline lookup yields CDR1 WSHSY and CDR2 SAAADI. The CDR3 sequence is 15 residues long. CDR3 coding DNA: TGCGCCAGCAGTGAGTCGTTTGGCCGGTTAGGCGAGCAGTACTTC. Translation gives CASSESFGRLGEQYF.

By its share, this clonotype is medium-sized. V gene TRBV6-1 combines with J gene TRBJ2-1, with 12 bases matching TRBD2. CDR1 and CDR2 (germline): MNHNS, SASEGT. With 6 bases clipped from V and 8 bases from J, the junction kept 14 bases outside the gene matches. This CDR3 region has 17 residues. The CDR3 DNA reads TGTGCCAGCAGCACCTCTCGGCTAGCGGGGGGGCCGGATGAGCAGTTCTTC. As protein: CASSTSRLAGGPDEQFF.

This clonotype was seen just once. In DNA, the CDR3 is TGTGCCAGCAGTTTAGGCGCCCCCGGGACAGCTTTCTTT. This codes for CASSLGAPGTAFF. The rearrangement links TRBV12-3 or TRBV12-4 to TRBJ1-1; the D gene is possibly TRBD1 (5 bases). The CDR3 runs 13 residues. The ends were cut back, 1 base at V and 10 bases at J, with 13 bases in the middle.

This clonotype showed up just a few times. The chain employs TRBV6-1 and TRBJ2-2, with 7 bases identical to TRBD1. V lost 6 bases, J lost 5 bases, and 6 bases stayed unmatched. Germline lookup yields CDR1 MNHNS and CDR2 SASEGT. This CDR3 is built from 14 residues. The CDR3 here is CASRPTGRTGELFF. The CDR3 DNA is TGTGCCAGCAGGCCGACAGGGAGAACCGGGGAGCTGTTTTTT.